The subject of this entry is one T cell receptor beta chain. The antigen is undetermined. This entry belongs to a study of CD8 T cells in ankylosing spondylitis. General observations from the study: In ankylosing spondylitis patients, matched synovial fluid reportedly showed significant enrichment of disease-linked clones. A motif in TCR beta, a set of roughly 8 highly homologous variants, appeared characteristic of ankylosing spondylitis blood.

Libraries for TCR beta were made by quantitative 5'-RACE with molecular barcodes. MiXCR, applied by TCRdb to the 5' RACE reads, yields one record per CDR3 protein. The sample has roughly 150,000 distinct CDR3 sequences; around 32% are singletons. V shed 5 bases and J shed 2 bases, with 17 bases lying between them. CDR3 length: 15 residues. Germline lookup yields CDR1 DFQATT and CDR2 SNEGSKA (reference sequence). The chain uses TRBV20-1 and TRBJ2-3; weak D call: TRBD2 (8 bases). The sequencing sample was made of synovial fluid, either unsorted or a sorted T cell fraction (not recorded which). The TCR originated in a male donor with ankylosing spondylitis. The CDR3 nucleotides are TGCAGTGCTTCGGACAGGACTAGCTTCACAGATACGCAGTATTTT. Translation gives CSASDRTSFTDTQYF.